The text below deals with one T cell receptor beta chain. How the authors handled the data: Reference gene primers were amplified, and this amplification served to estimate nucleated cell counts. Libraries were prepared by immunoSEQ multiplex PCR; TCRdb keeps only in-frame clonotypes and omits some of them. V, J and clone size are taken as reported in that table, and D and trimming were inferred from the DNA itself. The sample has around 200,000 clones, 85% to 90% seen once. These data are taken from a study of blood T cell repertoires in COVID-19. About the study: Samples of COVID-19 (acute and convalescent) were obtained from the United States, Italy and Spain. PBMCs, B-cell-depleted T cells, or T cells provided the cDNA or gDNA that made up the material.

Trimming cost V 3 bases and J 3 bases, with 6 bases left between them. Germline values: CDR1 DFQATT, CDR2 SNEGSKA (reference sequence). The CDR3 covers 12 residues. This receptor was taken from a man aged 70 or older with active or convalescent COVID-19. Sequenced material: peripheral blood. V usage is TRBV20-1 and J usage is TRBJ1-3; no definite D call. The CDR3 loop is CSASSGGNTIYF. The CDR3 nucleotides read TGCAGTGCTAGTTCCGGTGGAAACACCATATATTTT.